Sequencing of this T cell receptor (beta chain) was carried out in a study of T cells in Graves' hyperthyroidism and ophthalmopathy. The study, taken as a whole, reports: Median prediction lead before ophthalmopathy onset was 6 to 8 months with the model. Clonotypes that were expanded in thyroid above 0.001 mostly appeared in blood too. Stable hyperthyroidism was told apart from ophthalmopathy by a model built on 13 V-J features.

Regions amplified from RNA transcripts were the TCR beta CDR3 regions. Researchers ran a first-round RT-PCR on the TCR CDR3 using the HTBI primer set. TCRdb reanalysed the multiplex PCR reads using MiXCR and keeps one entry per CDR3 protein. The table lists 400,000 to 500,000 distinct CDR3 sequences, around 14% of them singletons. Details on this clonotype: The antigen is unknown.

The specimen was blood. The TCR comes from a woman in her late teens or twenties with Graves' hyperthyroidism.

The chain's CDR3 is CASSSTGPYEQYV. The CDR3 nucleotides are TGTGCCAGCAGCTCCACGGGACCCTACGAGCAGTACGTC. The chain employs TRBV11-1 and TRBJ2-7; D may correspond to TRBD1 or TRBD2 (5 bases each). This CDR3 is built from 13 residues. CDR1 SGHAT and CDR2 FQDESV come from the germline V gene (reference sequence). V shed 4 bases and J shed 2 bases, with 9 bases lying between them.